This TCR beta chain was recovered during a study of T-cell reconstitution after alpha-beta-depleted transplantation in children. This clonotype was seen repeatedly, ten times or more. The TCRbeta library was prepared with unique molecular identifiers. TCRdb ran MiXCR on the PCR reads and lists one entry per CDR3 protein. The sample shows about 230,000 distinct CDR3 sequences, approximately 11% of them seen only once. The V gene lost 3 bases and the J gene lost 6 bases, with 9 bases spanning the gap. This CDR3 has 13 residues. The sample was PBMCs, taken before TCRalphabeta/CD19-depleted stem cell transplant. The TCR originated in a child younger than two with acute myeloid leukemia, due to receive a stem cell transplant. The rearrangement uses TRBV12-3 or TRBV12-4 and TRBJ2-1; perhaps TRBD2 as D (5 bases). DNA of the CDR3: TGTGCCAGCAGTTTGCTAGCTCGCAATGAGCAGTTCTTC. The encoded protein is CASSLLARNEQFF.